This TCR beta chain was found in a study of control samples from healthy donors and cancer patients. The CDR3 length is 17 residues. Trimming took 1 base from V and 0 from J, leaving 16 bases between them. CDR1 and CDR2 from the germline V gene are SGHAT and FQNNGV. Assay: immunoSEQ multiplex PCR; the TCRdb copy retains only in-frame clones and omits some. The sample gives about 20,000 clones, more than 75% of which show up once; roughly 8.8% is in the top ten. The chain is built from TRBV11-2 and TRBJ2-7, with a tentative D call TRBD2 (6 bases). The sample was PBMCs. This receptor was identified in a woman aged 60-70 years with head and neck cancer. The DNA of the CDR3 is TGTGCCAGCAGCTTAGTGGGGGGATCCCTTCCCTCCTACGAGCAGTACTTC. Translation gives CASSLVGGSLPSYEQYF.